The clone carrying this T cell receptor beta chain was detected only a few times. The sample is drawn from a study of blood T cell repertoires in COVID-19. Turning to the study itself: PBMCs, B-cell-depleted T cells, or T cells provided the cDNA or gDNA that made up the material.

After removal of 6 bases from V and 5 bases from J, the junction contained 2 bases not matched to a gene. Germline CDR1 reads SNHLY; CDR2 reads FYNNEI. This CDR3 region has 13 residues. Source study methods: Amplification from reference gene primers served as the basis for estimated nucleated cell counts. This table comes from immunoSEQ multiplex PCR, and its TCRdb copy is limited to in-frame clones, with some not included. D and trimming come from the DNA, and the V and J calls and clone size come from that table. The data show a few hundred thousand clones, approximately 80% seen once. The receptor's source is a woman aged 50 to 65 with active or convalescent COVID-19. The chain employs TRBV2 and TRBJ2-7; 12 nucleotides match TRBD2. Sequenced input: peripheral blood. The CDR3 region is CASRRTSGNEQYF. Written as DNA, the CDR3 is TGTGCCAGCAGGCGGACTAGCGGGAACGAGCAGTACTTC.